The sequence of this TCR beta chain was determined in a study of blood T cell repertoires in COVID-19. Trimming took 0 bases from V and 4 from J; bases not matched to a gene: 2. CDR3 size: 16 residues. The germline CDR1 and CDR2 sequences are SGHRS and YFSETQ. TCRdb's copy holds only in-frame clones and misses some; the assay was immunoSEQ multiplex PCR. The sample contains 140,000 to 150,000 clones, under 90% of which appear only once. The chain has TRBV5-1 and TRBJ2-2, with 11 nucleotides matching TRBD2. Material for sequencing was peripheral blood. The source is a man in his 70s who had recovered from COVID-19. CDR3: CASSLETSGSTGELFF. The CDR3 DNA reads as TGCGCCAGCAGCTTGGAAACTAGCGGGAGCACCGGGGAGCTGTTTTTT.